At least ten counts were recorded for the clone carrying this T cell receptor beta chain. Distinct nucleotide sequences in the sample also encode this CDR3. Using immunoSEQ multiplex PCR, the repertoire was profiled, and TCRdb retains in-frame clones only, with some absent. The table shows 200,000 to 250,000 clones, with approximately 85% occurring only once. This entry belongs to a study of blood T cell repertoires in COVID-19. Study-level information: Collection of acute and convalescent COVID-19 samples took place in the United States, Italy and Spain.

Patients at the Seattle site were enrolled during active infection and followed longitudinally. The source of this sequence is a man in his forties or fifties with COVID-19, enrolled during active disease. The sample was peripheral blood.

The CDR3 DNA sequence: TGTGCCAGCAGTTTGGACAGGAACACTGAAGCTTTCTTT. It is translated as CASSLDRNTEAFF. V usage is TRBV6-5 and J usage is TRBJ1-1, with D possibly matching TRBD1 (6 bases). Between the trimmed V and J ends, which lost 4 bases and 1 base, there was a span of 7 bases. The CDR3 has 13 residues. Germline V gives CDR1 MNHEY, CDR2 SVGAGI.